Below are 24 T cell receptor beta chains sequenced from a single sample in a study of cytomegalovirus exposure and HLA in healthy donors. Only in-frame clones appear in the TCRdb table, and some are missing; sequencing was by immunoSEQ multiplex PCR. The table lists about 130,000 clones, 80% to 90% of them singletons, with 1% to 1.5% in the top ten. The sample taken for sequencing was PBMCs. These receptors came from a woman between 18 and 29 years old in good health and CMV-seronegative.

The chain recombines TRBV4-1 with TRBJ1-2; no clear D gene. With 1 base removed from V and 2 bases from J, the gap between germline ends came to 14 bases. The germline CDR1 and CDR2 sequences are MGHRA and YSYEKL. The CDR3 runs to 16 residues. This CDR3 reads CASSQVGLPGNYGYTF. CDR3 bases: TGCGCCAGCAGCCAAGTTGGACTACCCGGAAACTATGGCTACACCTTC.

Written as DNA, the CDR3 is TGTGCCAGCTCACCACCGGTTGGAGGAGCTTTCTTT. Its protein product is CASSPPVGGAFF. The genes are TRBV18 and TRBJ1-1; D is uncertain. V gave up 0 bases and J gave up 10 bases, with 9 bases separating them. Germline V CDR1 and CDR2: KGHSH, LQKENI. The CDR3 sequence is 12 residues long.

The chain couples TRBV11-2 to TRBJ1-1; tentatively, D is TRBD1 (5 bases). CDR1 and CDR2 (germline): SGHAT, FQNNGV. Deletions cut 2 bases from V and 3 bases from J, with 16 bases between. This CDR3 spans 16 amino acids. The CDR3 sequence is CASSLLAAGGDTEAFF. The CDR3 DNA sequence: TGTGCCAGCAGCTTACTAGCAGCGGGGGGGGACACTGAAGCTTTCTTT.

This clone was seen only a few times. This chain uses TRBV2 with TRBJ1-6; D is possibly TRBD1 (5 bases). V was trimmed by 3 bases and J by 7 bases, leaving 10 bases between them. This CDR3 has 14 residues. From germline, CDR1 is SNHLY and CDR2 FYNNEI. CDR3 sequence reads: CASSEAGENSPLHF. The CDR3 region has the DNA TGTGCCAGCAGTGAGGCGGGGGAAAATTCACCCCTCCACTTT.

The rearrangement links TRBV5-6 to TRBJ1-6; the D is unclear. Germline loops: CDR1 SGHDT, CDR2 YYEEEE. The V and J ends lost 2 bases and 4 bases respectively, with 13 bases between them. The CDR3 loop spans 16 amino acids. The CDR3 here is CASSFTTDFYNSPLHF. The CDR3 DNA follows: TGTGCCAGCAGCTTTACGACGGACTTTTATAATTCACCCCTCCACTTT.

V usage is TRBV2 and J usage is TRBJ1-1; D is uncertain. Trimming took off 4 bases at V and 7 bases at J, with 4 bases between the two ends. The CDR3 is made up of 10 amino acids. Germline V CDR1 and CDR2: SNHLY, FYNNEI. In nucleotides, the CDR3 is TGTGCCAGCAGTGGACTTGAAGCTTTCTTT. Encoded protein: CASSGLEAFF.

This chain uses TRBV5-1 with TRBJ1-3; TRBD1 aligns across 9 bases. This CDR3 has 17 amino acids. The ends lost 0 bases at V and 3 bases at J; junction bases unmatched: 7. Germline-derived CDR1 and CDR2 are SGHRS and YFSETQ. The CDR3 sequence is CASSLALGQGYGNTIYF. The CDR3 nucleotides are TGCGCCAGCAGCTTGGCTCTGGGACAGGGATATGGAAACACCATATATTTT.

The genes are TRBV12-5 and TRBJ1-5; weak D call: TRBD1 (5 bases). Per the germline V gene, CDR1 is LGHNT and CDR2 is FRNRAP. The CDR3 spans 13 residues. V lost 6 bases and J 9 bases, leaving 15 bases between the germline ends. CDR3 DNA: TGTGCTAGTGGACAGGACGGACCGCGGCCCCAGCATTTT. Residues: CASGQDGPRPQHF.

V usage is TRBV10-1 and J usage is TRBJ2-7; the match to TRBD2 covers 8 bases. Germline assignment: CDR1 WNHNN and CDR2 SYGVQD (reference sequence). V dropped 5 bases and J dropped 3; count of bases not matched to a gene: 6. The CDR3 runs 14 residues. Here the CDR3 reads CASSSGTRFYEQYF. The CDR3 bases are TGCGCCAGCAGTTCCGGGACTAGGTTCTACGAGCAGTACTTC.

The J gene is TRBJ1-1, the V gene TRBV5-6; no definite D call. Germline V gives CDR1 SGHDT, CDR2 YYEEEE. V lost 5 bases and J lost 3, with 8 bases in between. The CDR3 has 12 amino acids. In nucleotides, the CDR3 is TGTGCCAGCAGTCACGGGGACACTGAAGCTTTCTTT. Its translation is CASSHGDTEAFF.

This clone was picked up one time. The rearrangement joins TRBV9 to TRBJ2-5; tentative D call: TRBD2 (5 bases). The CDR3 loop spans 15 amino acids. CDR1 is SGDLS and CDR2 is YYNGEE in the germline V gene. Trimming stripped 1 base from V and 10 bases from J, with 20 bases between. The CDR3 DNA is TGTGCCAGCAGCGTATATGACTACCCTCCGGATTTCCAGTACTTC. This translates into CASSVYDYPPDFQYF.

The rearrangement links TRBV6-1 to TRBJ2-7; D gene ambiguous. The CDR3 is 11 residues long. V gave up 5 bases and J gave up 5 bases, with 7 bases separating them. From germline, CDR1 is MNHNS and CDR2 SASEGT. The CDR3 DNA is TGTGCCAGCAGTCTCCCCCACGAGCAGTACTTC. Protein product: CASSLPHEQYF.

The genes are TRBV28 and TRBJ1-1; TRBD1 is a possible D gene (6 bases). Per the germline V gene, CDR1 is MDHEN and CDR2 is SYDVKM. The CDR3 extends over 11 amino acids. The V end lost 4 bases, the J end lost 8 bases, and 8 bases lay between the germline ends. The CDR3 DNA is TGTGCCAGCAGTTCAGGGGCGGAAGCTTTCTTT. This codes for CASSSGAEAFF.

This clone appeared a single time. The chain links TRBV2 to TRBJ1-5; a weak D match, TRBD1 (5 bases). The CDR3 has 13 residues. CDR1 is SNHLY, CDR2 FYNNEI, per germline. Trimming took 8 bases from V and 4 from J, leaving 12 bases between them. The CDR3, as DNA: TGTGCCAGCGCCCCTCAGGGTAATCAGCCCCAGCATTTT. Residues: CASAPQGNQPQHF.

This clone has just a few counts. As DNA, the CDR3 is TGTGCCAGTAGTCAGGGTAGCAATCAGCCCCAGCATTTT. This translates into CASSQGSNQPQHF. The chain couples TRBV19 to TRBJ1-5; tentatively, D is TRBD1 (5 bases). The CDR3 spans 13 residues. CDR1 and CDR2 (germline): LNHDA, SQIVND (reference sequence). V dropped 5 bases and J dropped 0 bases, with 5 bases sitting between them.

J is TRBJ1-5 and V is TRBV6-6; maybe TRBD1 (5 bases). The germline CDR1 and CDR2 sequences are MNHNY and SVGAGI (reference sequence). CDR3 length: 14 residues. Trimming pared 7 bases from V and 6 bases from J, leaving 16 bases between. The CDR3 bases are TGTGCCAGCATCCGACTCGGGGGGAGTCAGCCCCAGCATTTT. Its protein is CASIRLGGSQPQHF.

The V call is TRBV20-1, the J call TRBJ2-1; D is perhaps TRBD2 (6 bases). The germline V gene has CDR1 DFQATT and CDR2 SNEGSKA (reference sequence). CDR3 length equals 11 residues. CDR3 protein: CRARSGNEQFF. CDR3 DNA: TGCAGGGCCCGTAGCGGCAATGAGCAGTTCTTC.

The J gene is TRBJ2-2, the V gene TRBV6-1; 7 bases fit TRBD2. The CDR3 is made up of 14 amino acids. J gave up 4 bases and V 6 bases, and 5 bases lay outside the gene matches. The germline gives CDR1 MNHNS, CDR2 SASEGT. CDR3 in amino acids: CASSLGLFTGELFF. The CDR3 DNA follows: TGTGCCAGCAGCTTGGGACTATTCACCGGGGAGCTGTTTTTT.

The V and J genes are TRBV5-4 and TRBJ2-1; TRBD2 aligns across 8 bases. The CDR3 has 14 residues. Germline values: CDR1 SGHNT, CDR2 YYREEE (reference sequence). Losses at the gene ends were 5 bases for V and 7 bases for J; bases not matched to a gene: 8. CDR3 region: CASSTVGGVNEQFF. The CDR3, as DNA: TGTGCCAGCAGTACCGTCGGGGGGGTAAATGAGCAGTTCTTC.

The chain is built from TRBV7-9 and TRBJ2-5; D not certain. Germline CDR1 is SEHNR and CDR2 is FQNEAQ (reference sequence). The CDR3 covers 15 residues. V lost 1 base to trimming and J lost 3 bases, with 12 bases between them. Here the CDR3 reads CASSLVETAKETQYF. In DNA, the CDR3 is TGTGCCAGCAGCTTAGTTGAGACTGCCAAAGAGACCCAGTACTTC.

Regarding this clone: Compared with germline, one end of the junction differs, possibly owing to a read error. The chain couples TRBV30 to TRBJ1-2; D perhaps matches TRBD1 (5 bases). The CDR3 runs to 8 residues. Germline CDR1 and CDR2: GTSNPN and SVGIG (reference sequence). CDR3 in DNA: TGTGCCTGGATTAGCGGGGGGTTC. Translated, it gives CAWISGGF.

CDR3: CASSLMALTYNEQFF. The CDR3 DNA reads TGCGCCAGCAGCCTTATGGCCCTTACCTACAATGAGCAGTTCTTC. J is TRBJ2-1 and V is TRBV4-1; no clear D. The CDR3 runs to 15 residues. Trimming took off 4 bases at V and 2 bases at J, with 12 bases between the two ends. Germline CDR1 and CDR2: MGHRA and YSYEKL.

The chain employs TRBV10-3 and TRBJ1-1; 8 bases match TRBD1. There are 14 residues in the CDR3. Germline CDR1 is ENHRY and CDR2 is SYGVKD. V dropped 4 bases and J dropped 4; count of bases not matched to a gene: 5. This CDR3 is CAISVQGVSTEAFF. As DNA, the CDR3 is TGTGCCATCAGTGTACAGGGGGTTAGCACTGAAGCTTTCTTT.

CDR3 loop: CASRDRNQPQHF. In DNA, the CDR3 is TGCGCCAGCCGGGACAGGAATCAGCCCCAGCATTTT. The rearrangement joins TRBV10-2 to TRBJ1-5; 8 bases fit TRBD1. V shed 8 bases and J 4 bases; nucleotides not matched to a gene: 1. The CDR3 runs 12 residues. Germline values: CDR1 WSHSY, CDR2 SAAADI.